This section outlines one TCR beta chain sequence together with its context. What this receptor recognizes is not known. No clone much larger than this one lies a single base away; base qualities are absent. These data are taken from a study of sequential checkpoint blockade in melanoma (dated by TCRdb to between 2018 and 2020). Regarding the study in general: Patients were assigned by 1:1 randomization to either first-line nivolumab followed by ipilimumab (arm A) or ipilimumab followed by nivolumab (arm B). Maintenance nivolumab was given following each of the two trial sequences.

Interpreted using the paper, the treatment or condition label stands for: randomized to nivolumab then ipilimumab (arm A) or the reverse (arm B). None of the trial patients had been given prior DNA-damaging chemotherapy. Live CD3+CD8+ cells negative for CD19 and CD56 were sorted from thawed PBMCs on a FACS Aria II flow cytometer. The samples were obtained from melanoma patients enrolled in CheckMate 064, an open-label, randomized phase II trial testing sequential checkpoint blockade. Peripheral blood mononuclear cells were collected by leukapheresis, purified with Ficoll-Paque, and frozen in human serum with 10% DMSO. Right after sorting, the blood CD3+CD8+ cells were verified to be >95% pure, and DNA extraction followed. Reading from cysteine to phenylalanine, the CDR3 counts 11 amino acids. The DNA shown is the 33-base CDR3, in frame from base 1. V lost 8 bases and J lost 5 bases; the stretch between them is 8 bases long. CDR1 and CDR2 are drawn from the germline V gene (reference sequence): LNHDA, SQIVND.

TCRbeta CDR3 regions were immunosequenced from genomic DNA with the immunoSEQ Assay. Before high-throughput sequencing, genomic DNA was amplified using bias-controlled multiplex PCR. The original methods were these. To quantify the absolute abundance of each unique TCRbeta CDR3 region, the sequences were collapsed and filtered. Clonality, defined as 1 minus Pielou's evenness, was calculated using only productive rearrangements. Clones with significantly greater frequencies in on-treatment versus baseline samples were identified using a previously published method. TCRdb limited this immuneACCESS table to in-frame rearrangements with V and J called. A share of clones is missing; checked studies link under half to unresolved V genes, and the rest is unexplained. Clone size and V and J calls were adopted from that table, with D and trimming inferred from the DNA. Counted in this sample were 35,000 to 40,000 clones; 80% to 90% of them appeared once. Around 12% of the sample comes from the top ten.

Beyond this particular receptor, the publication reports: The response-prediction model combining TCR metrics and mutation burden needs validation in larger, independent patient cohorts.

The receptor comes from a human donor with melanoma. The chain was built from TRBV19 and TRBJ2-3; TRBD1 is a possible D gene, resting on 5 matching bases. Sequencing used CD8+ T cells sorted from blood (inferred from file names), obtained from a patient given nivolumab and ipilimumab in sequence. This receptor has the CDR3 CASGALDTQYF. The sequence in DNA is TGTGCCAGTGGGGCGCTAGATACGCAGTATTTT.